This T cell receptor (beta chain) was identified during a study of blood T cell repertoires in COVID-19. As for the study in general: Acute and convalescent COVID-19 specimens originated in the United States, Italy and Spain. PBMCs, B-cell-depleted T cells, or T cells provided the cDNA or gDNA that made up the material.

This CDR3 comprises 12 residues. Between the trimmed V and J ends, which lost 5 bases and 5 bases, there was a span of 13 bases. Germline-derived CDR1 and CDR2 are GTSNPN and SVGIG (reference sequence). Assay: immunoSEQ multiplex PCR; the TCRdb copy retains only in-frame clones and omits some. The data show about 94,000 clones, approximately 80% seen once. The genes are TRBV30 and TRBJ2-7; weak D call: TRBD2 (5 bases). The sequenced sample consisted of peripheral blood. This TCR was recovered from a human donor in a cohort sampled during active COVID-19. The CDR3 loop reads CAWSRDTNEQYF. The CDR3 DNA is TGTGCCTGGTCCCGGGATACAAACGAGCAGTACTTC.